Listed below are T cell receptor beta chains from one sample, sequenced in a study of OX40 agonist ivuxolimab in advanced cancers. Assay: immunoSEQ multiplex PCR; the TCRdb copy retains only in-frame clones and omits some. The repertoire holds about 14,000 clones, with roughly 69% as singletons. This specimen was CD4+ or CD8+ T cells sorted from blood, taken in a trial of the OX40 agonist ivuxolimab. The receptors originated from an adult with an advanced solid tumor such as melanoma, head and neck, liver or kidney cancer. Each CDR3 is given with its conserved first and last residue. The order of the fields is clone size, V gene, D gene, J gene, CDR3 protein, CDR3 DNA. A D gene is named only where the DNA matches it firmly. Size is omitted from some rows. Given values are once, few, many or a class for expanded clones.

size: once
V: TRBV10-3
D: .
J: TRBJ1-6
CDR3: CAISGADNSPLHF
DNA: TGTGCCATCAGTGGGGCTGATAATTCACCCCTCCACTTT

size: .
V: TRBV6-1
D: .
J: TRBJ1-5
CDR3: CASTLGVQPQHF
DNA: TGTGCCAGCACCTTAGGGGTGCAGCCTCAGCATTTT

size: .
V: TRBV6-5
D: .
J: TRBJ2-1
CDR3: CASSAPGRSYNEQFF
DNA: TGTGCCAGCAGTGCACCGGGACGCTCCTACAATGAGCAGTTCTTC

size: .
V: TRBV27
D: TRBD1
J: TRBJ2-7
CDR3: CASSYLGTGVEQYF
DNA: TGTGCCAGCAGTTACTTGGGGACAGGGGTCGAGCAGTACTTC

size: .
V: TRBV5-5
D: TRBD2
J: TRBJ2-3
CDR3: CASSLTSGSTDTQYF
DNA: TGTGCCAGCAGCCTGACTAGCGGTAGCACAGATACGCAGTATTTT

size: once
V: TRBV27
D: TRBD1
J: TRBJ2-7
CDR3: CASSLSSGQAVSEQYF
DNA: TGTGCCAGCAGTTTATCCTCGGGACAGGCCGTTTCCGAGCAGTACTTC

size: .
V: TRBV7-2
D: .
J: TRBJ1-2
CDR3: CASSAHRVGFGYTF
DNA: TGTGCCAGCAGCGCCCACAGGGTTGGCTTTGGCTACACCTTC

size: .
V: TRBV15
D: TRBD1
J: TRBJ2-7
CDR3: CATSTPGTGGYEQYF
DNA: TGTGCCACCAGCACCCCCGGGACAGGGGGCTACGAGCAGTACTTC

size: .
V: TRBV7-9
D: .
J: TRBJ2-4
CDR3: CASSLGVGSSLAKNIQYF
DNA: TGTGCCAGCAGCTTAGGAGTGGGGAGTTCACTAGCCAAAAACATTCAGTACTTC

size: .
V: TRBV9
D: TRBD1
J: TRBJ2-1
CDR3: CASSVVGTGYLVNEQFF
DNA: TGTGCCAGCAGCGTAGTGGGGACAGGGTATCTGGTCAATGAGCAGTTCTTC

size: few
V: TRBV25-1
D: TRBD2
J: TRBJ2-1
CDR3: CASRNSGRNEQFF
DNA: TGTGCCAGCAGAAATAGCGGGAGAAATGAGCAGTTCTTC

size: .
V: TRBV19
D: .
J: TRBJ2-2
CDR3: CASSTRSPNTGELFF
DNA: TGTGCCAGTAGTACCAGGAGCCCGAACACCGGGGAGCTGTTTTTT

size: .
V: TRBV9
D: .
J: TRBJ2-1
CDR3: CASTSRANEQFF
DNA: TGTGCCAGCACCTCCCGGGCAAATGAGCAGTTCTTC

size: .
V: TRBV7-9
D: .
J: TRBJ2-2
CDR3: CATALMGHSTGELFF
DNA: TGTGCCACTGCACTGATGGGACACTCCACCGGGGAGCTGTTTTTT

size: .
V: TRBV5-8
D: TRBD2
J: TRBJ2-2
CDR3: CASSLEGLAENTGELFF
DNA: TGTGCCAGCAGCTTGGAGGGACTAGCGGAAAACACCGGGGAGCTGTTTTTT

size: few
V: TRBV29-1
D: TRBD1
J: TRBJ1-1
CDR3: CSVVIRGDTEAFF
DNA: TGCAGCGTTGTAATCAGGGGGGACACTGAAGCTTTCTTT

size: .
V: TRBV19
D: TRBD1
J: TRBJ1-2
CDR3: CASSGDRGYYGYTF
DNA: TGTGCCAGTAGCGGTGACAGGGGATACTATGGCTACACCTTC

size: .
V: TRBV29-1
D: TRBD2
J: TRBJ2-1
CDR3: CSVDSGRNTYNEQFF
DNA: TGCAGCGTTGACAGCGGGAGAAACACCTACAATGAGCAGTTCTTC

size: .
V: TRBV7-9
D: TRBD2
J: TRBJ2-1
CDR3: CASSHLAGDYNEQFF
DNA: TGTGCCAGCAGCCATCTAGCGGGAGACTACAATGAGCAGTTCTTC

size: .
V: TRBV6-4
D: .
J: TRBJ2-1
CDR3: CASSDSDYNEQFF
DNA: TGTGCCAGCAGTGACTCGGACTACAATGAGCAGTTCTTC

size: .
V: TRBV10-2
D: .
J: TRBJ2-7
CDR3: CASSEWSTLNYEQYF
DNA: TGCGCCAGCAGTGAGTGGTCTACCCTTAACTACGAGCAGTACTTC

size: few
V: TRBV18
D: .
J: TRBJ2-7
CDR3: CASSPGPGWTYEQYF
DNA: TGTGCCAGCTCACCGGGTCCTGGGTGGACCTACGAGCAGTACTTC

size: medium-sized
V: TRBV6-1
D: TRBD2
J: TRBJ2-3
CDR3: CASSDRAGGPDTQYF
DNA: TGTGCCAGCAGTGACAGGGCGGGAGGGCCAGATACGCAGTATTTT

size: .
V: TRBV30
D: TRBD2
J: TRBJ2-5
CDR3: CAWGLAGGLETQYF
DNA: TGTGCCTGGGGGCTAGCGGGAGGGCTAGAGACCCAGTACTTC

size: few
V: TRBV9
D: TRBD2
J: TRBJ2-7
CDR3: CASSFGQAGNEQYF
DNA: TGTGCCAGCAGCTTCGGGCAAGCGGGGAACGAGCAGTACTTC

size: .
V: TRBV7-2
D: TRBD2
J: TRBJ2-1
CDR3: CASSLPRASGSHEQFF
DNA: TGTGCCAGCAGCTTGCCACGGGCTAGCGGGAGCCATGAGCAGTTCTTC

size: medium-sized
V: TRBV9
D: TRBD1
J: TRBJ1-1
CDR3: CASSPGQMNTEAFF
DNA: TGTGCCAGCAGCCCGGGACAGATGAACACTGAAGCTTTCTTT

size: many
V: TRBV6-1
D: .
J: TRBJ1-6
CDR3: CASSGTLVSPPLHF
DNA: TGTGCCAGCAGTGGGACTTTAGTGAGTCCACCCCTCCACTTT

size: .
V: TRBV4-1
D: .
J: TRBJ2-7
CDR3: CASSAGTGSYEQYF
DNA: TGCGCCAGCAGCGCGGGGACCGGCTCCTACGAGCAGTACTTC

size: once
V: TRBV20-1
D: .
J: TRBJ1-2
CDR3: CSAQGPSF
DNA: TGCAGTGCCCAGGGGCCCTCCTTC

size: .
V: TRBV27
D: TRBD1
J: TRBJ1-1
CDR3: CASNDRGTEAFF
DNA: TGTGCCAGCAACGACAGGGGCACTGAAGCTTTCTTT

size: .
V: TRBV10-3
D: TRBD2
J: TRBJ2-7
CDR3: CAISESSGRAEQYF
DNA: TGTGCCATCAGTGAGTCAAGCGGGAGGGCCGAGCAGTACTTC

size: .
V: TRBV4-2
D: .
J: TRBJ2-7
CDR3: CASSPSVSYEQYF
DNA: TGTGCCAGCAGCCCATCGGTCTCCTACGAGCAGTACTTC

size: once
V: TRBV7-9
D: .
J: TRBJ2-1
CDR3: CASSFNNEQFF
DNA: TGTGCCAGCAGCTTTAATAATGAGCAGTTCTTC